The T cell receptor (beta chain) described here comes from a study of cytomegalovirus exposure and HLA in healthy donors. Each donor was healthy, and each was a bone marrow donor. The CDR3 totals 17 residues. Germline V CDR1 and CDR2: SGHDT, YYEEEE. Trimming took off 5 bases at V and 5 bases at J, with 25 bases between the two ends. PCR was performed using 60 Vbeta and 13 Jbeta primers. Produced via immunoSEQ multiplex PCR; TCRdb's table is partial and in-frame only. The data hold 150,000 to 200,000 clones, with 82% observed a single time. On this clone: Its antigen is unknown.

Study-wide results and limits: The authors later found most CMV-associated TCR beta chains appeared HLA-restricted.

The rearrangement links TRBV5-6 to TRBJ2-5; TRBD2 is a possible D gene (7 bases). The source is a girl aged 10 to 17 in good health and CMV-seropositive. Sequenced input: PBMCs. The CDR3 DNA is TGTGCCAGCAGTAGGGGGGGGTTTACTAGCGCCGAGGAGACCCAGTACTTC. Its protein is CASSRGGFTSAEETQYF.